This T cell receptor (beta chain) came from a study of control samples from healthy donors and cancer patients. This clone was seen only a few times. The CDR3 spans 16 residues. Trimming shortened V by 1 base and J by 2 bases, and 14 bases separated the two germline ends. Germline CDR1 reads PRHDT; CDR2 reads FYEKMQ (reference sequence). The protocol was immunoSEQ multiplex PCR, while the TCRdb copy is restricted to in-frame clones and leaves out a portion. The top ten clones hold around 9% of a sample with some 20,000 clones, 70% to 90% of them seen once. The sequence was obtained from a woman aged 55-69 years with head and neck cancer. Sequencing was carried out using PBMCs. This sequence joins TRBV13 and TRBJ1-1; D may be TRBD1 (6 bases). The CDR3 sequence: CASSLARGVLNTEAFF. The CDR3 nucleotides are TGTGCCAGCAGCTTAGCTAGGGGGGTTCTCAACACTGAAGCTTTCTTT.